The entry that follows covers one T cell receptor beta chain sequence. The antigen remains unidentified. A read error may produce the germline difference seen at one junction end. This record comes from a study of tumor-infiltrating lymphocytes in primary liver carcinoma. The study's findings and limits: Only around 7.5-24% of top clones occurred in all five tumor regions. The 250 largest clones made up significantly more of tumor than blood repertoires (p = 0.039).

The investigators made TCR beta cDNA from approximately 0.5 ug total RNA, using a constant-region primer. Nested multiplex PCR, run for three rounds with slightly modified ARM-PCR, yielded TCR beta libraries. TRBV1-TRBV30 forward and Cbeta reverse primers drove the first two roughly 10-cycle rounds. From the multiplex PCR reads, TCRdb called clonotypes with MiXCR, one entry per CDR3 protein. The data contain approximately 40,000 distinct CDR3 sequences, 73% of them singletons. Joint extraction of RNA and DNA used roughly 18-34 mg of bulk tissue that was unsorted. Each tumor was sampled at four poles and its centre. Germline V lookup: CDR1 SQVTM, CDR2 ANQGSEA. This CDR3 has 12 amino acids.

This rearrangement joins TRBV29-1 to TRBJ2-5; D could derive from TRBD1 or TRBD2 (5 bases each). Specimen: liver tumor tissue from sampling region 2. Noted subset: tumor region T2, inferior pole. This receptor was obtained from a man in his forties or fifties with primary liver carcinoma and hepatitis B virus infection. CDR3 sequence reads: CSVWGIEETQYF. Here the CDR3 DNA reads TGCAGCGTGTGGGGGATAGAGGAGACTCAGTACTTC.